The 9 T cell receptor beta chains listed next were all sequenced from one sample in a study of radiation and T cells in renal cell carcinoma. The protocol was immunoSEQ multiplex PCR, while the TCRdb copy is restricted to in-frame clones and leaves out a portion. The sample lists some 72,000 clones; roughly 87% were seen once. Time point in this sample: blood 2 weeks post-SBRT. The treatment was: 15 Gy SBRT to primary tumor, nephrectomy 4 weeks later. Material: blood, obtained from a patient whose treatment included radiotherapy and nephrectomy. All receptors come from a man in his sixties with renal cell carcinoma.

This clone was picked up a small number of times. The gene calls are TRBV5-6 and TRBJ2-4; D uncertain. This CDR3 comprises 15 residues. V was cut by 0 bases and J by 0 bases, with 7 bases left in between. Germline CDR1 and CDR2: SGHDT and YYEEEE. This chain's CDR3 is CASSLDQVAKNIQYF. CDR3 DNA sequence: TGTGCCAGCAGCTTGGATCAGGTAGCCAAAAACATTCAGTACTTC.

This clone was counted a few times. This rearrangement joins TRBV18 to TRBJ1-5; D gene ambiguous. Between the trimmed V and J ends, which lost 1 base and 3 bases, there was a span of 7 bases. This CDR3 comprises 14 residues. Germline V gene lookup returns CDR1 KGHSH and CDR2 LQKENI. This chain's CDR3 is CASSPLPNNQPQHF. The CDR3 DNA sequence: TGTGCCAGCTCACCACTCCCGAACAATCAGCCCCAGCATTTT.

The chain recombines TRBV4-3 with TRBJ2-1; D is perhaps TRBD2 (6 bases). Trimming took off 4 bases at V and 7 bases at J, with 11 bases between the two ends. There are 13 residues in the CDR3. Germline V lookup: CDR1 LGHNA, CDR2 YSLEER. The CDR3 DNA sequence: TGCGCCAGCAGCCGGACTAATGATAATGAGCAGTTCTTC. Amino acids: CASSRTNDNEQFF.

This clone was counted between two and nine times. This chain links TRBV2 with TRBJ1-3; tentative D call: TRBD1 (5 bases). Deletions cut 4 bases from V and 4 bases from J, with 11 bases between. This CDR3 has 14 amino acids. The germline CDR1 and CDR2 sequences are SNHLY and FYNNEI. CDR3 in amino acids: CASSAGRGGNTIYF. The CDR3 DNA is TGTGCCAGCAGTGCAGGGCGCGGGGGAAACACCATATATTTT.

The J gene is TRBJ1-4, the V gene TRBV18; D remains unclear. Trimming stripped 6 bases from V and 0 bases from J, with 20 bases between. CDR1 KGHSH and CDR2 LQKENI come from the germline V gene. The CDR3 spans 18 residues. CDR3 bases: TGTGCCAGCTCGCCGTACCCCTACATGGGCCCAACTAATGAAAAACTGTTTTTT. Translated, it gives CASSPYPYMGPTNEKLFF.

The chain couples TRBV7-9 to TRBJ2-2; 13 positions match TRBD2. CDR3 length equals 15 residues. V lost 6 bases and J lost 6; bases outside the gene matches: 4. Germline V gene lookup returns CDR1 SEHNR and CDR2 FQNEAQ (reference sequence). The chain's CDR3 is CASRRGLAGAGELFF. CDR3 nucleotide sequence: TGTGCCAGCAGGAGAGGACTAGCGGGAGCCGGGGAGCTGTTTTTT. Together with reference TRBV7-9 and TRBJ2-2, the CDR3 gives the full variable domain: DTGVSQNPRHKITKRGQNVTFRCDPISEHNRLYWYRQTLGQGPEFLTYFQNEAQLEKSRLLSDRFSAERPKGSFSTLEIQRTEQGDSAMYLCASRRGLAGAGELFFGEGSRLTVL.

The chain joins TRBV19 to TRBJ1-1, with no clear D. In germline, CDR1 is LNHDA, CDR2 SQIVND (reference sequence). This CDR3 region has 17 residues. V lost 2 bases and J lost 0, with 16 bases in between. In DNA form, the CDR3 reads TGTGCCAGTAGTATACCGAGTCCCATTCTCATGAACACTGAAGCTTTCTTT. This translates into CASSIPSPILMNTEAFF.

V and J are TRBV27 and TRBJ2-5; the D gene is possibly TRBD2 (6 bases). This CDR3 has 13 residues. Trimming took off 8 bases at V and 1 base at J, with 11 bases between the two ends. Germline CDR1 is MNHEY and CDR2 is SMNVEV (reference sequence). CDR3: CASSTGVQETQYF. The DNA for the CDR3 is TGTGCCAGCTCTACGGGAGTCCAAGAGACCCAGTACTTC.

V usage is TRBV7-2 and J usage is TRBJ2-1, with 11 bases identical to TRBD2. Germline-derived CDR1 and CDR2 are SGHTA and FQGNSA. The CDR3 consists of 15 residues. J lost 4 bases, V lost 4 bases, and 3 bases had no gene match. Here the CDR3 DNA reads TGTGCCAGCAGCTCCAGGACTAGCGGGTACAATGAGCAGTTCTTC. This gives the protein CASSSRTSGYNEQFF.